This TCR beta chain was documented in a study of blood T cell repertoires in COVID-19. Only in-frame clones appear in the TCRdb table, and some are missing; sequencing was by immunoSEQ multiplex PCR. The sample consists of over 200,000 clones, under 85% of them appearing once. This sequence originates from a man aged 55-75 years who had recovered from COVID-19. Sequencing used PBMCs or T cells enriched from blood (not recorded which).

The CDR3: CASSLAGMNTEAFF. CDR3 nucleotide sequence: TGTGCCAGCAGTTTGGCAGGGATGAACACTGAAGCTTTCTTT. The rearrangement uses TRBV28 and TRBJ1-1, with a weak D call TRBD1 (5 bases). The CDR3 loop spans 14 amino acids. Germline V CDR1 and CDR2: MDHEN, SYDVKM. Trimming removed 3 bases at V and 0 bases at J, with 8 bases between. Full variable domain (missing parts from reference TRBV28 and TRBJ1-1): DVKVTQSSRYLVKRTGEKVFLECVQDMDHENMFWYRQDPGLGLRLIYFSYDVKMKEKGDIPEGYSVSREKKERFSLILESASTNQTSMYLCASSLAGMNTEAFFGQGTRLTVV.